Described below is a single TCR beta chain sequence and its context. Its antigen is not identified. The data belong to a study of T cell responses to AZD1222 COVID-19 vaccine. Notes on the study in general: Regions 160-218 and 743-854 held dominance among vaccine-associated CD4 TCRs, which spanned spike. The peak T cell response came first, and repertoires were sampled only after it. The donors showed a predominance of white British ancestry and of females, with possible underestimation of clonal diversity.

The CDR3 is 15 residues long. From germline, CDR1 is SGHRS and CDR2 YFSETQ. Trimming removed 4 bases from V and 1 base from J, with 14 bases in between. Researchers grouped second doses given at about 4 or about 12 weeks into one pool. Using immunoSEQ multiplex PCR, the repertoire was profiled, and TCRdb retains in-frame clones only, with some absent. The repertoire holds 95,000 or so clones, with about nine tenths as singletons. This sample comprised peripheral blood, obtained 28 days after the second AZD1222 dose. The V and J genes are TRBV5-1 and TRBJ1-1, with D uncertain. This TCR was recovered from an adult who received the AZD1222 COVID-19 vaccine. The CDR3 loop is CASSPESRENTEAFF. The DNA of the CDR3 is TGCGCCAGCAGCCCCGAGTCGCGGGAGAACACTGAAGCTTTCTTT. The full variable domain, its missing parts supplied by reference TRBV5-1 and TRBJ1-1, is KAGVTQTPRYLIKTRGQQVTLSCSPISGHRSVSWYQQTPGQGLQFLFEYFSETQRNKGNFPGRFSGRQFSNSRSEMNVSTLELGDSALYLCASSPESRENTEAFFGQGTRLTVV.